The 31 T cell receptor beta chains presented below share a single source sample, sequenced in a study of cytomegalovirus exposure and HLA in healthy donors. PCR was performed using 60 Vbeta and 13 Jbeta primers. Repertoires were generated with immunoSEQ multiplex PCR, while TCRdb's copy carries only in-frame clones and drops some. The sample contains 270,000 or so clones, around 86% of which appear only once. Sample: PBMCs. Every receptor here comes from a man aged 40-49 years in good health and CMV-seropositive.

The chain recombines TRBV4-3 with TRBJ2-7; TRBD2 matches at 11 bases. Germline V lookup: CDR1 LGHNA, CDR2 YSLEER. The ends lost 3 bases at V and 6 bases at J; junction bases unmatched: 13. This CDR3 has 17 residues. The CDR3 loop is CASSQTPGLAAPVEQYF. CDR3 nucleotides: TGCGCCAGCAGCCAGACCCCGGGACTAGCGGCCCCGGTCGAGCAGTACTTC.

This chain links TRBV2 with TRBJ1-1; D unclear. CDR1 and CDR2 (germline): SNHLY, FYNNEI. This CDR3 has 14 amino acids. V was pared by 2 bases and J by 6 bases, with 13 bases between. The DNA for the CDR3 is TGTGCCAGCAGTGAAATTGGAGGGAAGGCTGAAGCTTTCTTT. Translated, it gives CASSEIGGKAEAFF.

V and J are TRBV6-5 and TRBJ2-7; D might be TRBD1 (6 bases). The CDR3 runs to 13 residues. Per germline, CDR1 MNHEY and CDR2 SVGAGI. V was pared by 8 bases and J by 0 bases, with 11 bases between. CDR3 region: CASRTGSSYEQYF. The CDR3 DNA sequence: TGTGCCAGCCGAACAGGGAGCTCCTACGAGCAGTACTTC.

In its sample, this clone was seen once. The CDR3 loop reads CASSQETRVLAYNEQFF. For the CDR3, the DNA is TGTGCCAGCAGCCAAGAAACTCGGGTCCTGGCCTACAATGAGCAGTTCTTC. This chain links TRBV4-2 with TRBJ2-1; no definite D call. The CDR3 is 17 amino acids. From germline, CDR1 is LGHNA and CDR2 YNFKEQ. Trimming stripped 0 bases from V and 2 bases from J, with 14 bases between.

The CDR3 sequence is CASSKGLAGGQDTQYF. CDR3 DNA: TGTGCCAGCAGCAAGGGACTAGCGGGAGGACAAGATACGCAGTATTTT. This sequence joins TRBV27 and TRBJ2-3; 15 nucleotides match TRBD2. Germline CDR1 MNHEY, CDR2 SMNVEV (reference sequence). Germline trimming cut 6 bases from V and 5 bases from J; bases unmatched to any gene: 6. The CDR3 runs to 16 residues.

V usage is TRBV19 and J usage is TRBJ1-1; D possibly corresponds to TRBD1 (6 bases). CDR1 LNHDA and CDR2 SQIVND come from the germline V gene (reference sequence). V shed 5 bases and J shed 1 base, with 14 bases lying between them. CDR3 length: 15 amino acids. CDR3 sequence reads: CASSPSRGANTEAFF. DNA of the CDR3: TGTGCCAGTAGTCCCAGTCGGGGGGCGAACACTGAAGCTTTCTTT.

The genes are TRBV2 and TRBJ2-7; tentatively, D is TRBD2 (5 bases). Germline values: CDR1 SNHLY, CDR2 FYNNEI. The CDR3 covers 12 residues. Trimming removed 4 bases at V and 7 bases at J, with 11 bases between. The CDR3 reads CASSGVGEEQYF. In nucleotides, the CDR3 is TGTGCCAGCAGTGGGGTGGGAGAAGAGCAGTACTTC.

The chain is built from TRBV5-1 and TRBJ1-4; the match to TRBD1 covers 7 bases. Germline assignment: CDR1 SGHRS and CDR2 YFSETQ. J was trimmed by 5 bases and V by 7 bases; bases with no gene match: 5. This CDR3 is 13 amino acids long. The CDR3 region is CASSGQRNEKLFF. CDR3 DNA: TGCGCCAGCTCGGGACAGAGGAATGAAAAACTGTTTTTT.

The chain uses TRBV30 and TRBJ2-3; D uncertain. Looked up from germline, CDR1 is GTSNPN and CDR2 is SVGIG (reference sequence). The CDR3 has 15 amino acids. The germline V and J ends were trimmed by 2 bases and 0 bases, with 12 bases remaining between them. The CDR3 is CAWSFGELSTDTQYF. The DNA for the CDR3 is TGTGCCTGGAGTTTCGGAGAGTTGAGCACAGATACGCAGTATTTT.

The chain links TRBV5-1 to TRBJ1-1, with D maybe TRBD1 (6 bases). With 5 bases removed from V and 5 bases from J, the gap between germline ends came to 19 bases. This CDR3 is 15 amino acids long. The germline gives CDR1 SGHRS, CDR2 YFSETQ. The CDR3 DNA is TGCGCCAGCAGATTACAGGGAATGGTGGGTACTGAAGCTTTCTTT. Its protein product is CASRLQGMVGTEAFF.

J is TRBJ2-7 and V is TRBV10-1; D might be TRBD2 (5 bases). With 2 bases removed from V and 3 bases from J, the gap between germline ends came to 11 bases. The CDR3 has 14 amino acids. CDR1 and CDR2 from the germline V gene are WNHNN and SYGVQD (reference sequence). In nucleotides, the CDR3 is TGCGCCAGCAGTGAGATGAGGGCCGGCTACGAGCAGTACTTC. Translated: CASSEMRAGYEQYF.

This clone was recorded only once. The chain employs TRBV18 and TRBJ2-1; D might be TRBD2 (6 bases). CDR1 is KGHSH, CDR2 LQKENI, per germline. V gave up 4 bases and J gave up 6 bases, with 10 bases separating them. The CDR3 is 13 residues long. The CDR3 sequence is CASSRDSPNEQFF. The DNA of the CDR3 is TGTGCCAGCTCACGGGACTCGCCCAATGAGCAGTTCTTC.

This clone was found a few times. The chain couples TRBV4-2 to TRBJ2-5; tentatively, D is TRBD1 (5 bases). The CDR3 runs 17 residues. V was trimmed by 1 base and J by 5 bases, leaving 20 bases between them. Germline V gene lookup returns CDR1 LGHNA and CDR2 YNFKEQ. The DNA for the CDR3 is TGTGCCAGCAGCCAAGCCCAGGGCTCAACCGTTGGGGAGACCCAGTACTTC. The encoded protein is CASSQAQGSTVGETQYF.

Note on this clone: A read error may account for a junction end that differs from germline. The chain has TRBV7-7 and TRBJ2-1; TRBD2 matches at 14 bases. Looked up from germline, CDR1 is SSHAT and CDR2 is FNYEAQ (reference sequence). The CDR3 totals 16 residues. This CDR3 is CASSSWTSGRLAEQFF. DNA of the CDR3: TGTGCTAGCAGCTCCTGGACTAGCGGGAGGTTGGCTGAGCAGTTCTTC.

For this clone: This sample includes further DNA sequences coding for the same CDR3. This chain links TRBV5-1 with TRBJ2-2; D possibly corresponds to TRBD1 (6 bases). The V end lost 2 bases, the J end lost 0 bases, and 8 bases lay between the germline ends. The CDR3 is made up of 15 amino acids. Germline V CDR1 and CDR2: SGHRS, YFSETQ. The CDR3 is CASSLQGANTGELFF. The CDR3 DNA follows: TGCGCCAGCAGCTTACAGGGAGCGAACACCGGGGAGCTGTTTTTT.

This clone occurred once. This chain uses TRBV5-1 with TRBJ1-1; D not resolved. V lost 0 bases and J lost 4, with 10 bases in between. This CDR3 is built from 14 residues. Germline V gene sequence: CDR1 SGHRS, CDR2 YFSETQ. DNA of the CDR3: TGCGCCAGCAGCTTGGTTGTAGAGGCCACTGAAGCTTTCTTT. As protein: CASSLVVEATEAFF.

The CDR3 sequence is CASSPLLQGARAEAFF. The CDR3 DNA reads TGTGCCAGCAGTCCGCTGCTACAGGGGGCAAGGGCTGAAGCTTTCTTT. This chain connects TRBV27 to TRBJ1-1; TRBD1 aligns across 9 bases. CDR3 size: 16 residues. Germline lookup yields CDR1 MNHEY and CDR2 SMNVEV (reference sequence). The junction had 13 bases not matched to a gene; V was cut back by 5 bases and J by 6 bases.

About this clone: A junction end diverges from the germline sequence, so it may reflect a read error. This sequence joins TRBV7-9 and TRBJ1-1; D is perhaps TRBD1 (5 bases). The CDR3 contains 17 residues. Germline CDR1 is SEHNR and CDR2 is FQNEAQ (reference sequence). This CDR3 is CSSSPPLPGGVNTEAFF. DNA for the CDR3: TGTTCCAGCAGCCCCCCCCTGCCGGGAGGGGTGAACACTGAAGCTTTCTTT.

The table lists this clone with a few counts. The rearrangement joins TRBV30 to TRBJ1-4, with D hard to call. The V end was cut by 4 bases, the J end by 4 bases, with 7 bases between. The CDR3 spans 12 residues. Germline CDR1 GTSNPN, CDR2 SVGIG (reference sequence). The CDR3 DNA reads TGTGCCTGGACCCAGTTTAATGAAAAACTGTTTTTT. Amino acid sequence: CAWTQFNEKLFF.

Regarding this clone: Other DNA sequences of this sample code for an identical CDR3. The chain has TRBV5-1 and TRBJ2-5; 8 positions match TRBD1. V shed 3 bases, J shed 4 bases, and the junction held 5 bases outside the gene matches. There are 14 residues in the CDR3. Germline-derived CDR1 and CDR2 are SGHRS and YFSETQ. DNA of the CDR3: TGCGCCAGCAGCTCCCAGGGGGCTGGAGAGACCCAGTACTTC. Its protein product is CASSSQGAGETQYF. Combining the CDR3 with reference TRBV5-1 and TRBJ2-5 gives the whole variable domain KAGVTQTPRYLIKTRGQQVTLSCSPISGHRSVSWYQQTPGQGLQFLFEYFSETQRNKGNFPGRFSGRQFSNSRSEMNVSTLELGDSALYLCASSSQGAGETQYFGPGTRLLVL.

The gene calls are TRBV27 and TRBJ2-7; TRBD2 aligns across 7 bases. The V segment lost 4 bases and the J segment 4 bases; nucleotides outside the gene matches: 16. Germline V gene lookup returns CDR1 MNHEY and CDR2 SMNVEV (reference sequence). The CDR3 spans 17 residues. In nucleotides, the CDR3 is TGTGCCAGCAGTTCGCCCTTTCGCGGGAGATTCGAATACGAGCAGTACTTC. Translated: CASSSPFRGRFEYEQYF.

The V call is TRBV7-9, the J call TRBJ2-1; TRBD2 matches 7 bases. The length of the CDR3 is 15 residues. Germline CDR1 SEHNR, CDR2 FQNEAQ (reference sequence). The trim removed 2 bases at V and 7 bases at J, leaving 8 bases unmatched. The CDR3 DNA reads TGTGCCAGCAGCTTAATAGGGACTAAGAAGAATGAGCAGTTCTTC. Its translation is CASSLIGTKKNEQFF. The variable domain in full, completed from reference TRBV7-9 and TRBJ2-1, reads DTGVSQNPRHKITKRGQNVTFRCDPISEHNRLYWYRQTLGQGPEFLTYFQNEAQLEKSRLLSDRFSAERPKGSFSTLEIQRTEQGDSAMYLCASSLIGTKKNEQFFGPGTRLTVL.

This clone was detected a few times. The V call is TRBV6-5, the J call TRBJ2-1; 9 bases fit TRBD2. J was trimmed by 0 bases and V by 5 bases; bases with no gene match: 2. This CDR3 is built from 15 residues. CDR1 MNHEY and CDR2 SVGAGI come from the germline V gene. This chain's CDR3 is CASSNSGSSYNEQFF. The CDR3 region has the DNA TGTGCCAGCAGTAATAGCGGGAGCTCCTACAATGAGCAGTTCTTC.

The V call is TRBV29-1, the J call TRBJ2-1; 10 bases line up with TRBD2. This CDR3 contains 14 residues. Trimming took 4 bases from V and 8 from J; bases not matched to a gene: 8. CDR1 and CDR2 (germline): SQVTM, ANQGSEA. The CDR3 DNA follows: TGCAGCGTTGGGGTTTCTAGCGGGAGTTATGAGCAGTTCTTC. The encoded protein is CSVGVSSGSYEQFF.

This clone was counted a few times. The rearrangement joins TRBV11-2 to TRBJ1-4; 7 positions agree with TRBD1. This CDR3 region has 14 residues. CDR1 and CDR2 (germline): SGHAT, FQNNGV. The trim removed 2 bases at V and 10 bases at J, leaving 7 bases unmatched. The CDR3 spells CASSLRQGVGKLFF. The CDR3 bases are TGTGCCAGCAGCTTACGACAGGGAGTCGGAAAACTGTTTTTT.

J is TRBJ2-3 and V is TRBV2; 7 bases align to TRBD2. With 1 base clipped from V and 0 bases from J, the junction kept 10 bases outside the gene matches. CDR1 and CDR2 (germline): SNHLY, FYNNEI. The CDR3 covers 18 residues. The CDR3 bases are TGTGCCAGCAGTGAAGTGGAACACCTAGCGGTTAGCACAGATACGCAGTATTTT. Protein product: CASSEVEHLAVSTDTQYF.

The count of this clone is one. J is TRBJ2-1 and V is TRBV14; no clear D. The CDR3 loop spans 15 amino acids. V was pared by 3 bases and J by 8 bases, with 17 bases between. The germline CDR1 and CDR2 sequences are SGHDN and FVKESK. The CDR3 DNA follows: TGTGCCAGCAGCCACAGGCTGGCCCTATGGGATGAGCAGTTCTTC. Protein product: CASSHRLALWDEQFF.

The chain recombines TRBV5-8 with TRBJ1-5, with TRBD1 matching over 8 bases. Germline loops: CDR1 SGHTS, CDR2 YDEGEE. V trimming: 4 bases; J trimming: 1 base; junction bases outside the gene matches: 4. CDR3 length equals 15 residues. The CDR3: CASSLRGLSNQPQHF. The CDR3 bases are TGTGCCAGCAGCCTCAGGGGGCTAAGCAATCAGCCCCAGCATTTT. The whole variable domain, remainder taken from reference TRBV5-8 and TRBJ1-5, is EAGVTQSPTHLIKTRGQQATLRCSPISGHTSVYWYQQALGLGLQFLLWYDEGEERNRGNFPPRFSGRQFPNYSSELNVNALELEDSALYLCASSLRGLSNQPQHFGDGTRLSIL.

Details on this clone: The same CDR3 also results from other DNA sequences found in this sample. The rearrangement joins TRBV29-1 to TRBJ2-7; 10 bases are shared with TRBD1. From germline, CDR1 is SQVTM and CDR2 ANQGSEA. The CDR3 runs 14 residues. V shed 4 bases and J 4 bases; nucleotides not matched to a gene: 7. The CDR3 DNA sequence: TGCAGCGTTGTGCCGGGACAGGGGCCTTACGAGCAGTACTTC. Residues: CSVVPGQGPYEQYF.

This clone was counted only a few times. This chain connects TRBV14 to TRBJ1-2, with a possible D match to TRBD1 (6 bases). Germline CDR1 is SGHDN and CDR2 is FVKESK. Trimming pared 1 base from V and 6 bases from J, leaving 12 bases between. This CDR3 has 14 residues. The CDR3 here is CASSQGTVRDGYTF. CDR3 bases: TGTGCCAGCAGCCAAGGGACAGTGAGGGATGGCTACACCTTC.

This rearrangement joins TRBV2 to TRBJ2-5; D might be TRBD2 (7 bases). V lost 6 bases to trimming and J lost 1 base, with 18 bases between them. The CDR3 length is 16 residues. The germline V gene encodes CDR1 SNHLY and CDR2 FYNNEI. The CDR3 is CASRRGGFVGQETQYF. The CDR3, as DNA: TGTGCCAGCAGGAGGGGGGGGTTCGTGGGCCAAGAGACCCAGTACTTC. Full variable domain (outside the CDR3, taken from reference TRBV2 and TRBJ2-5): EPEVTQTPSHQVTQMGQEVILRCVPISNHLYFYWYRQILGQKVEFLVSFYNNEISEKSEIFDDQFSVERPDGSNFTLKIRSTKLEDSAMYFCASRRGGFVGQETQYFGPGTRLLVL.